The entry below describes one T cell receptor beta chain. A quantity of about 0.45 to 1 ug RNA underwent reverse transcription using random hexamers. One entry per CDR3 protein results from TCRdb running MiXCR on the immunoSEQ multiplex PCR reads. The sample includes some 120,000 distinct CDR3 sequences, roughly 94% of them seen just once. Sequencing of TCR beta was undertaken in CD8+ and CD4+ T cells derived from blood. It was negative isolation that provided the CD8+ and CD4+ T cells, whereas TEMRA cells were enriched by FACS. The sample is drawn from a study of CD8 T cells in Susac syndrome. V was clipped by 3 bases and J by 5 bases, with 16 bases between them. CDR3 length: 14 residues. CDR1 is DFQATT, CDR2 SNEGSKA, per germline (reference sequence).

The sequence was collected from a human donor in good health. The source material was CD4+ T cells from PBMCs. J is TRBJ1-1 and V is TRBV20-1; no clear D gene. CDR3 region: CSARRRTAQTEAFF. DNA for the CDR3: TGCAGTGCTAGGCGCCGGACGGCCCAAACTGAAGCTTTCTTT.